This T cell receptor (beta chain) came from a study of identical twins. This clonotype was detected a few times. CDR3 length: 14 amino acids. CDR1 and CDR2 from the germline V gene are SQVTM and ANQGSEA. V was pared by 7 bases and J by 6 bases, with 12 bases of the junction left unmatched. TCRdb reprocessed the 5' RACE reads via MiXCR and lists one record per CDR3 protein. The sample carries some 460,000 distinct CDR3 sequences, 14% recorded once. The same sample was also studied in work on yellow fever vaccine responses in identical twins.

The receptor was derived from a woman aged 18-29 years in good health. Input material: CD4+ T cells sorted from blood. The rearrangement uses TRBV29-1 and TRBJ2-3, with TRBD2 matching over 8 bases. CDR3 sequence (DNA): TGCAGCGCTTTAGCGGGGACCTCATGGGATACGCAGTATTTT. It encodes CSALAGTSWDTQYF.